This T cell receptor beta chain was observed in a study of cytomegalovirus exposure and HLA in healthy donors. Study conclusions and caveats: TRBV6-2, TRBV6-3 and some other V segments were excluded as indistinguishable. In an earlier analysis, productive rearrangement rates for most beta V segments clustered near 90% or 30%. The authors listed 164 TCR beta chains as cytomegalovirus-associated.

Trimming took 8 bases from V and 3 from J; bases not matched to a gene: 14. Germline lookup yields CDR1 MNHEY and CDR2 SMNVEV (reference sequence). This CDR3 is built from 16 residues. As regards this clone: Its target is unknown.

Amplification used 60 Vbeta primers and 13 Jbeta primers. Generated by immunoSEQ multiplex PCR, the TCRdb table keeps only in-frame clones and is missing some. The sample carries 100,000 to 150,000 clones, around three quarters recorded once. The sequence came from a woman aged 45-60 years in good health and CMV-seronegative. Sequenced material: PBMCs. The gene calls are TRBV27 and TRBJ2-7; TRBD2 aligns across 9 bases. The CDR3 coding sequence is TGTGCCAGCGACAGAGAAAAGCGGGGGGTGATCTACGAGCAGTACGTC. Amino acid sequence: CASDREKRGVIYEQYV.